Listed here are 20 T cell receptor beta chains from one sample, sequenced in a study of cytomegalovirus exposure and HLA in healthy donors. The PCR employed 60 Vbeta primers together with 13 Jbeta primers. Sequencing was performed with immunoSEQ multiplex PCR; in TCRdb, only in-frame clones are kept and a portion is missing. The table has some 96,000 clones, 75% to 80% seen once; the top ten hold approximately 8%. The sample comprised PBMCs. These TCRs come from a female donor in good health and CMV-seronegative.

This clone has just a few counts. This chain joins TRBV6-5 and TRBJ1-3; tentatively, D is TRBD1 (5 bases). Trimming stripped 6 bases from V and 1 base from J, with 10 bases between. Germline V CDR1 and CDR2: MNHEY, SVGAGI. CDR3 size: 14 residues. As DNA, the CDR3 is TGTGCCAGCAGCAATGGGGGGTCTGGAAACACCATATATTTT. This sequence encodes CASSNGGSGNTIYF.

The CDR3: CASSMGLTSGYSPSYEQYF. The CDR3 coding sequence is TGTGCCAGTAGTATGGGTCTGACTAGCGGTTATAGTCCCTCCTACGAGCAGTACTTC. The V and J genes are TRBV19 and TRBJ2-7, with 9 bases lining up with TRBD2. V was pared by 3 bases and J by 0 bases, with 15 bases of the junction left unmatched. Germline lookup yields CDR1 LNHDA and CDR2 SQIVND (reference sequence). This CDR3 spans 19 amino acids.

The rearrangement uses TRBV7-3 and TRBJ2-3, with 10 bases lining up with TRBD1. V lost 5 bases, J lost 4 bases, and 12 bases stayed unmatched. The CDR3 has 17 amino acids. Germline V gene sequence: CDR1 SGHTA, CDR2 FQGTGA. The CDR3 sequence: CASSASSDRGTSDTQYF. In nucleotides, the CDR3 is TGTGCCAGCAGCGCTTCGTCGGACAGGGGGACCTCAGATACGCAGTATTTT. Looking up the rest from reference TRBV7-3 and TRBJ2-3 gives the full variable domain: GAGVSQTPSNKVTEKGKYVELRCDPISGHTALYWYRQSLGQGPEFLIYFQGTGAADDSGLPNDRFFAVRPEGSVSTLKIQRTERGDSAVYLCASSASSDRGTSDTQYFGPGTRLTVL.

V gene TRBV9 combines with J gene TRBJ1-2, with a possible D match to TRBD1 (5 bases). The CDR3 covers 15 residues. CDR1 is SGDLS, CDR2 YYNGEE, per germline. Trimming took off 0 bases at V and 6 bases at J, with 15 bases between the two ends. CDR3: CASSVGGRPSDGYTF. The CDR3 DNA is TGTGCCAGCAGCGTAGGGGGCAGGCCGTCTGATGGCTACACCTTC.

This chain joins TRBV5-5 and TRBJ1-5; D is possibly TRBD1 (6 bases). Trimming pared 4 bases from V and 6 bases from J, leaving 23 bases between. The CDR3 contains 17 residues. Looked up from germline, CDR1 is SGHKS and CDR2 is YYEKEE (reference sequence). The CDR3 region is CASSPGGGLEGGQPQHF. The CDR3 bases are TGTGCCAGCAGCCCCGGCGGGGGGCTTGAGGGAGGTCAGCCCCAGCATTTT.

The chain joins TRBV19 to TRBJ2-1, with TRBD2 matching 10 bases. The germline gives CDR1 LNHDA, CDR2 SQIVND (reference sequence). There are 14 residues in the CDR3. V lost 3 bases to trimming and J lost 7 bases; unmatched junction nucleotides: 3. CDR3: CASSISGRQNEQFF. The DNA for the CDR3 is TGTGCCAGTAGTATTAGCGGGAGGCAGAATGAGCAGTTCTTC.

This clone is a singleton in its sample. This chain uses TRBV5-1 with TRBJ2-7; TRBD2 aligns across 13 bases. CDR1 and CDR2 (germline): SGHRS, YFSETQ. CDR3 size: 15 residues. V dropped 4 bases and J dropped 5; count of bases not matched to a gene: 6. The CDR3 spells CASSRGLAGEHEQYF. The DNA for the CDR3 is TGCGCCAGCAGCCGCGGACTAGCGGGAGAACACGAGCAGTACTTC.

Worth noting for this clone: One junction end disagrees with the germline gene, perhaps due to a read error. CDR3 bases: TGTGCCAGCAGCGTAGCCTCAGGGCCCACCCTAGATACGCAGTATTTT. Encoded protein: CASSVASGPTLDTQYF. The chain carries TRBV7-2 and TRBJ2-3; perhaps TRBD1 as D (5 bases). The V gene's germline CDR1 is SGHTA and CDR2 FQGNSA. CDR3 length: 16 amino acids.

The chain uses TRBV18 and TRBJ2-7, with TRBD1 matching 8 bases. J lost 2 bases, V lost 3 bases, and 0 bases had no gene match. CDR1 is KGHSH and CDR2 is LQKENI in the germline V gene. There are 13 residues in the CDR3. In DNA form, the CDR3 reads TGTGCCAGCTCACCGGACAGGGCCTACGAGCAGTACTTC. Translating it yields CASSPDRAYEQYF.

The chain recombines TRBV28 with TRBJ2-7; TRBD1 matches 8 bases. Germline V lookup: CDR1 MDHEN, CDR2 SYDVKM. Unmatched junction bases numbered 3, after V lost 2 bases and J lost 3 bases. The CDR3 length is 14 residues. CDR3 residues: CASSLAGGLYEQYF. The CDR3 DNA sequence: TGTGCCAGCAGTTTAGCAGGGGGCCTCTACGAGCAGTACTTC.

This chain links TRBV13 with TRBJ1-2, with 7 bases that match TRBD1. Trimming cost V 2 bases and J 3 bases; bases outside gene matches: 0. The CDR3 has 13 amino acids. Looked up from germline, CDR1 is PRHDT and CDR2 is FYEKMQ (reference sequence). The CDR3 loop is CASSLTGDYGYTF. CDR3 coding DNA: TGTGCCAGCAGCTTAACAGGGGACTATGGCTACACCTTC. The variable domain in full, with the rest retrieved from reference TRBV13 and TRBJ1-2, is AAGVIQSPRHLIKEKRETATLKCYPIPRHDTVYWYQQGPGQDPQFLISFYEKMQSDKGSIPDRFSAQQFSDYHSELNMSSLELGDSALYFCASSLTGDYGYTFGSGTRLTVV.

The rearrangement links TRBV28 to TRBJ2-7; 7 bases align to TRBD1. V lost 2 bases and J lost 4; bases outside the gene matches: 8. The CDR3 consists of 15 residues. CDR1 is MDHEN and CDR2 is SYDVKM in the germline V gene. For the CDR3, the DNA is TGTGCCAGCAGTTTACGGGGACAGCAATGGTACGAGCAGTACTTC. It specifies CASSLRGQQWYEQYF.

This clone was detected once. The rearrangement links TRBV10-3 to TRBJ2-5, with 7 bases matching TRBD2. The CDR3 extends over 14 amino acids. Germline V gives CDR1 ENHRY, CDR2 SYGVKD. The V segment lost 8 bases and the J segment 0 bases; nucleotides outside the gene matches: 6. The CDR3 DNA reads TGTGCCATCCGCGGGGGACCGGACCAAGAGACCCAGTACTTC. Amino acid sequence: CAIRGGPDQETQYF.

The CDR3 sequence: CASSSLDREAFF. The CDR3 region has the DNA TGTGCCAGTAGCTCTCTGGACAGGGAAGCTTTCTTT. The rearrangement joins TRBV19 to TRBJ1-1; 7 positions match TRBD1. The V and J ends lost 6 bases and 8 bases, in that order; junction bases with no gene match: 6. The CDR3 loop spans 12 amino acids. Germline V gene lookup returns CDR1 LNHDA and CDR2 SQIVND (reference sequence).

J is TRBJ1-5 and V is TRBV5-5, with TRBD1 identical over 11 bases. CDR3 length: 17 amino acids. Per germline, CDR1 SGHKS and CDR2 YYEKEE (reference sequence). V shed 2 bases, J shed 0 bases, and the junction held 4 bases outside the gene matches. CDR3 coding DNA: TGTGCCAGCAGCTTAGGACAGGGGGCTTATAGCAATCAGCCCCAGCATTTT. Amino acids: CASSLGQGAYSNQPQHF.

This clone was detected once. The V call is TRBV7-3, the J call TRBJ2-1; TRBD2 matches at 10 bases. This CDR3 has 15 residues. In germline, CDR1 is SGHTA, CDR2 FQGTGA. J gave up 8 bases and V 1 base, and 5 bases lay outside the gene matches. The CDR3 bases are TGTGCCAGCAGCTTAAGCCTAGCGGGAGTCCATGAGCAGTTCTTC. Protein: CASSLSLAGVHEQFF.

The CDR3 nucleotides read TGTGCCAGTAGTATGGGGGGAGGGTCCACCTACGAGCAGTACTTC. Its protein is CASSMGGGSTYEQYF. The chain couples TRBV19 to TRBJ2-7; the match to TRBD2 covers 7 bases. Per the germline V gene, CDR1 is LNHDA and CDR2 is SQIVND (reference sequence). J was trimmed by 2 bases and V by 3 bases; bases with no gene match: 7. The length of the CDR3 is 15 residues.

The chain employs TRBV7-2 and TRBJ1-1, with D unresolved. From germline, CDR1 is SGHTA and CDR2 FQGNSA. V lost 3 bases, J lost 7 bases, and 12 bases lay in between. This CDR3 spans 13 amino acids. CDR3 sequence reads: CASSFRRQVEAFF. The CDR3 coding sequence is TGTGCCAGCAGCTTTCGTAGGCAGGTTGAAGCTTTCTTT.

The gene calls are TRBV5-1 and TRBJ1-2; weak D call: TRBD1 (6 bases). Looked up from germline, CDR1 is SGHRS and CDR2 is YFSETQ. The germline V and J ends were trimmed by 4 bases and 3 bases, with 10 bases remaining between them. CDR3 size: 13 residues. In DNA form, the CDR3 reads TGCGCCAGCAGCGCGGGGGGCGACTATGGCTACACCTTC. Protein sequence: CASSAGGDYGYTF. The complete variable domain, with remaining parts taken from reference TRBV5-1 and TRBJ1-2, reads KAGVTQTPRYLIKTRGQQVTLSCSPISGHRSVSWYQQTPGQGLQFLFEYFSETQRNKGNFPGRFSGRQFSNSRSEMNVSTLELGDSALYLCASSAGGDYGYTFGSGTRLTVV.

The chain carries TRBV5-1 and TRBJ2-5; a weak D match, TRBD2 (6 bases). Per germline, CDR1 SGHRS and CDR2 YFSETQ. V lost 8 bases and J 5 bases, leaving 16 bases between the germline ends. The CDR3 extends over 13 amino acids. The CDR3 region is CASTGRSEETQYF. CDR3 in DNA: TGCGCCAGTACCGGGAGAAGCGAGGAGACCCAGTACTTC.